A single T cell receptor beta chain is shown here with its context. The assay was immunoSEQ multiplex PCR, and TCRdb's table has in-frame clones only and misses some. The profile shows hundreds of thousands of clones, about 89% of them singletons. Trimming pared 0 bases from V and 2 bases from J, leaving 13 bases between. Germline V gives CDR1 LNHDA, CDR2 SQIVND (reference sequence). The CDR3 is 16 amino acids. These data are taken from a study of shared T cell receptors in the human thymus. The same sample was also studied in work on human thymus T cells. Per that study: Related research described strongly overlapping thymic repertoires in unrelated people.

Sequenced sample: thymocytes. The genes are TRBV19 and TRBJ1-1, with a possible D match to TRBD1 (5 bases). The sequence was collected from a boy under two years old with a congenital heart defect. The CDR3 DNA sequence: TGTGCCAGTAGTATAGAGTCTGTCGGGACTAACACTGAAGCTTTCTTT. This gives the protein CASSIESVGTNTEAFF.